The TCR beta chain under discussion was sequenced for a study of regulatory T cells in long-lasting Graves disease. Noted time point: newly diagnosed GD, antithyroid drugs for less than 3 months. PBMCs were the source of the RNA used for TCR sequencing. This clonotype was seen many times. Germline V CDR1 and CDR2: MNHNS, SASEGT. This CDR3 spans 14 amino acids. Trimming removed 6 bases from V and 5 bases from J, with 14 bases in between. Building the TCR beta libraries relied on iRepertoire HTBI primers, and CDR3 regions underwent Arm-PCR. TCRdb passed the multiplex PCR reads through MiXCR, listing each CDR3 protein once. Of 440,000 or so distinct CDR3 sequences listed, about 17% are singletons. These same records also appear under a second study, on T cells in Graves' hyperthyroidism and ophthalmopathy.

The input for sequencing was peripheral blood mononuclear cells (PBMCs), taken at new diagnosis, from a patient treated with antithyroid drugs. The chain couples TRBV6-1 to TRBJ1-5; D call uncertain. The TCR originated in a woman in her 30s with Graves disease. CDR3 sequence: CASSDSGDDQPQHF. CDR3 sequence (DNA): TGTGCCAGCAGCGATTCAGGCGATGATCAGCCCCAGCATTTT.